This T cell receptor (beta chain) was observed in a study of cytomegalovirus exposure and HLA in healthy donors. Study as a whole: A data release that came early held 80 million or so unique TCRs from HLA-typed donors. Study observations and caveats: Immune exposure information available was restricted to CMV serostatus. In a later analysis, TCR beta V- and J-gene trimming showed a link to a missense DCLRE1C variant. Researchers counted approximately 160 TCR beta chains as cytomegalovirus-associated.

This clone came up a few times. No antigen is known for it. 60 Vbeta and 13 Jbeta primers were used in PCR. Assay used: immunoSEQ multiplex PCR; TCRdb lists only in-frame clones, some missing. The profile shows 130,000 to 150,000 clones, around 74% of them singletons. Trimming removed 6 bases from V and 2 bases from J, with 11 bases in between. The CDR3 has 13 amino acids. Germline values: CDR1 KGHSH, CDR2 LQKENI. The sequence was collected from a man aged 18 to 29 in good health and CMV-seropositive. This chain joins TRBV18 and TRBJ2-7; D remains unclear. Input material: PBMCs. Written as DNA, the CDR3 is TGTGCCAGCTCTCCCACAGTCCCCTACGAGCAGTACTTC. The encoded protein is CASSPTVPYEQYF.